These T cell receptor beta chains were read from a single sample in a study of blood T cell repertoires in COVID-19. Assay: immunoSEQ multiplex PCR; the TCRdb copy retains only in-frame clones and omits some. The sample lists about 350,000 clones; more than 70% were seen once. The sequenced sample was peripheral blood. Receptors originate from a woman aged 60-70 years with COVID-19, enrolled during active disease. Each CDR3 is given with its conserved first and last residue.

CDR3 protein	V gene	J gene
CASSAAGTKEPYEQYF	TRBV2	TRBJ2-7
CASSIWQYSNQPQHF	TRBV19	TRBJ1-5
CAISIADTQYF	TRBV10-3	TRBJ2-3
CASSEAGAHPQYF	TRBV2	TRBJ2-7
CASSFEGTAGYGYTF	TRBV5-1	TRBJ1-2
CAWSRSIGTYNEQFF	TRBV30	TRBJ2-1
CASSAGMTRGNTIYF	TRBV11-2	TRBJ1-3
CASSMAGASNQPQHF	TRBV19	TRBJ1-5
CASSPLRGTGELFF	TRBV11-3	TRBJ2-2
CASSQTSGGNNEQFF	TRBV11-3	TRBJ2-1
CAWARTGGGNTIYF	TRBV30	TRBJ1-3
CASSLGDRPSGEQFF	TRBV27	TRBJ2-1
CAIRTGTNTDTQYF	TRBV10-3	TRBJ2-3
CASSSHVAGNTGELFF	TRBV7-3	TRBJ2-2
CASSLSRVDYGYTF	TRBV5-1	TRBJ1-2
CAAGLDTQYF	TRBV19	TRBJ2-3
CASSPDSFNQPQHF	TRBV18	TRBJ1-5
CASSRGQGGEKLFF	TRBV7-9	TRBJ1-4
CASSETHRTNQPQHF	TRBV6-1	TRBJ1-5
CASSWGQGLNQPQHF	TRBV19	TRBJ1-5
CATSDGQGVPGELFF	TRBV15	TRBJ2-2
CASSRPGQGRYEQYF	TRBV6-5	TRBJ2-7
CASSPGTAAGNQPQHF	TRBV7-2	TRBJ1-5
CASSSGTGPSGANVLTF	TRBV5-1	TRBJ2-6
CASRSAGLDGYTF	TRBV12-3/TRBV12-4	TRBJ1-2
CASTHSGQLKNTEAFF	TRBV28	TRBJ1-1
CASGRQGVYGYTF	TRBV11-2	TRBJ1-2
CAISAGDRRVNSPLHF	TRBV10-3	TRBJ1-6
CASSFSRVNYGYTF	TRBV2	TRBJ1-2
CASSLRTAYEQYF	TRBV3-1/TRBV3-2	TRBJ2-7
CASSIEALGTALEAFF	TRBV19	TRBJ1-1
CASSHATGGYTF	TRBV23-1	TRBJ1-2
CASSLGGRGNQPQHF	TRBV5-8	TRBJ1-5